This record covers a single T cell receptor (beta chain). This CDR3 spans 15 amino acids. J gave up 6 bases and V 3 bases, and 6 bases lay outside the gene matches. The germline CDR1 and CDR2 sequences are SGHAT and FQNNGV. The data belong to a study of blood T cell repertoires in COVID-19. Study-level background: Samples taken during acute and convalescent COVID-19 were collected in the United States, Italy and Spain. From T cells, B-cell-depleted T cells, or PBMCs came the material, which was cDNA or gDNA.

Profiled with immunoSEQ multiplex PCR; TCRdb holds only in-frame clones, not every one. This sample has some 380,000 clones, with around 87% found just once. The sample taken for sequencing was peripheral blood. The receptor comes from a man younger than 35 with active or convalescent COVID-19. V gene TRBV11-2 combines with J gene TRBJ2-2; 8 bases map to TRBD2. The CDR3 region is CASSLSGGTSGELFF. In DNA, the CDR3 is TGTGCCAGCAGCTTGAGCGGGGGTACGTCCGGGGAGCTGTTTTTT. The variable domain in full, with the rest retrieved from reference TRBV11-2 and TRBJ2-2, is EAGVAQSPRYKIIEKRQSVAFWCNPISGHATLYWYQQILGQGPKLLIQFQNNGVVDDSQLPKDRFSAERLKGVDSTLKIQPAKLEDSAVYLCASSLSGGTSGELFFGEGSRLTVL.